This record looks at one T cell receptor (beta chain) sequence and its context. Its antigen is unidentified. These data originate in a study of cytomegalovirus exposure and HLA in healthy donors. Study observations and caveats: Later analysis identified a missense DCLRE1C variant that was linked to TCR beta V- and J-gene trimming.

The PCR was carried out with 60 Vbeta primers and 13 Jbeta primers. TCRdb keeps only in-frame clones here, not all; method: immunoSEQ multiplex PCR. The profile shows about 190,000 clones, 81% of them singletons. The receptor's source is a man between 35 and 55 years old in good health and CMV-seropositive. Sequencing input: PBMCs.

The CDR3 is CASSMGLAFRNEQFF. The CDR3 coding sequence is TGTGCCAGCAGCATGGGACTAGCTTTTAGGAATGAGCAGTTCTTC. The chain has TRBV9 and TRBJ2-1, with 9 bases aligning to TRBD2. The CDR3 is 15 residues long. Germline CDR1 reads SGDLS; CDR2 reads YYNGEE. J was trimmed by 7 bases and V by 4 bases; bases with no gene match: 9.